These T cell receptor beta chains were read from a single sample in a study of blood T cell repertoires in COVID-19. The repertoire was sequenced with immunoSEQ multiplex PCR; TCRdb's copy has only in-frame clones and lacks some. Of about 220,000 clones listed, less than 85% are singletons. The specimen sequenced was peripheral blood. The receptors here all came from a woman aged 70-85 years with acute or convalescent COVID-19. CDR3s leave out the opening cysteine and the closing phenylalanine or tryptophan.

j_call: TRBJ1-5
v_call: TRBV5-4
cdr3_length: 11
cdr3_aa: ASSAGSNQPQH

j_call: TRBJ2-1
v_call: TRBV7-2
cdr3_length: 13
cdr3_aa: ASSSDRGGYNEQF

j_call: TRBJ1-2
v_call: TRBV10-3
cdr3_length: 12
cdr3_aa: AISDGQGHYGYT

j_call: TRBJ2-2
v_call: TRBV6-6
cdr3_length: 12
cdr3_aa: ASSQMIRPGELF

j_call: TRBJ2-2
v_call: TRBV5-6
cdr3_length: 14
cdr3_aa: ASSFRRTAGAGELF

j_call: TRBJ1-3
v_call: TRBV11-2
cdr3_length: 11
cdr3_aa: ASSLGQEYTIY

j_call: TRBJ1-1
v_call: TRBV7-6
cdr3_length: 11
cdr3_aa: ASSFTMNTEAF

j_call: TRBJ2-1
v_call: TRBV12-3/TRBV12-4
cdr3_length: 11
cdr3_aa: ASSLASGDEQF

j_call: TRBJ2-2
v_call: TRBV5-1
cdr3_length: 13
cdr3_aa: ASSLEVGAVGELF

j_call: TRBJ2-2
v_call: TRBV27
cdr3_length: 12
cdr3_aa: ASTGTANTGELF

j_call: TRBJ2-4
v_call: TRBV12-3/TRBV12-4
cdr3_length: 11
cdr3_aa: ASSPTQGLCPY

j_call: TRBJ2-7
v_call: TRBV20-1
cdr3_length: 12
cdr3_aa: SASGSRSSYEQY

j_call: TRBJ1-6
v_call: TRBV5-8
cdr3_length: 12
cdr3_aa: ASSADIVYSPLH

j_call: TRBJ1-2
v_call: TRBV13
cdr3_length: 11
cdr3_aa: ASSSDRFYGYT

j_call: TRBJ2-2
v_call: TRBV20-1
cdr3_length: 15
cdr3_aa: SASSLGLAGGTGELF

j_call: TRBJ2-2
v_call: TRBV10-2
cdr3_length: 13
cdr3_aa: ASRDPLVSGGELF

j_call: TRBJ1-6
v_call: TRBV30
cdr3_length: 13
cdr3_aa: AWSRNTGGSSPLH